Listed here are 18 T cell receptor beta chains from one sample, sequenced in a study of cytomegalovirus exposure and HLA in healthy donors. Use of 60 Vbeta and 13 Jbeta primers characterized the PCR. Some clones are missing from TCRdb's copy, which holds only in-frame ones; the method was immunoSEQ multiplex PCR. The data show under 150,000 clones, around 81% seen once. The sample was PBMCs. The receptors derive from a young man in good health and CMV-seronegative.

This rearrangement joins TRBV27 to TRBJ1-1; 10 nucleotides agree with TRBD1. CDR3 size: 13 residues. CDR1 is MNHEY, CDR2 SMNVEV, per germline (reference sequence). The V and J ends lost 11 bases and 4 bases, in that order; junction bases with no gene match: 7. CDR3 loop: CASLRTGGTEAFF. CDR3 bases: TGTGCCTCGCTTAGGACAGGGGGCACTGAAGCTTTCTTT.

The chain couples TRBV10-3 to TRBJ1-2, with D possibly TRBD1 on 5 matching bases. CDR3 length: 16 residues. Germline loops: CDR1 ENHRY, CDR2 SYGVKD. The ends were cut back, 3 bases at V and 4 bases at J, with 18 bases in the middle. The CDR3 DNA reads as TGTGCCATCAGTGACAGGGTTGGTGGTTCTGGCTATGGCTACACCTTC. Translating it yields CAISDRVGGSGYGYTF.

V and J are TRBV27 and TRBJ2-4; no clear D. Trimming removed 5 bases at V and 1 base at J, with 18 bases between. CDR3 length: 17 amino acids. Germline V gene data show CDR1 as MNHEY and CDR2 as SMNVEV (reference sequence). The CDR3 region has the DNA TGTGCCAGCAGTCTCAACAGAGCACCTATGGCCAAAAACATTCAGTACTTC. It specifies CASSLNRAPMAKNIQYF.

The rearrangement uses TRBV7-2 and TRBJ1-2; the match to TRBD1 covers 7 bases. This CDR3 has 14 residues. Trimming cost V 4 bases and J 4 bases; bases outside gene matches: 6. Germline V lookup: CDR1 SGHTA, CDR2 FQGNSA. CDR3 sequence: CASSYRDSLYGYTF. The CDR3 DNA reads as TGTGCCAGCAGCTACCGGGACAGCCTCTATGGCTACACCTTC.

The V gene is TRBV14, the J gene TRBJ1-1; D is possibly TRBD1 (6 bases). CDR1 and CDR2 (germline): SGHDN, FVKESK. V was cut by 2 bases and J by 1 base, with 11 bases left in between. The length of the CDR3 is 15 residues. The CDR3 DNA sequence: TGTGCCAGCAGCCAATACAGGGTTGCGAACACTGAAGCTTTCTTT. Amino acid sequence: CASSQYRVANTEAFF.

The chain has TRBV28 and TRBJ2-7; D possibly corresponds to TRBD1 (6 bases). V lost 4 bases and J 2 bases, leaving 27 bases between the germline ends. The CDR3 consists of 19 residues. In germline, CDR1 is MDHEN, CDR2 SYDVKM. CDR3 coding DNA: TGTGCCAGCAGTTCTTACCTCTTTTTCCGGGACACAACCACCTACGAGCAGTACTTC. Translating gives CASSSYLFFRDTTTYEQYF.

The rearrangement links TRBV5-4 to TRBJ1-1; D gene unclear. This CDR3 is 14 amino acids long. Trimming pared 0 bases from V and 6 bases from J, leaving 12 bases between. The germline gives CDR1 SGHNT, CDR2 YYREEE (reference sequence). The CDR3 DNA sequence: TGTGCCAGCAGCTTGGGACAAGATAGCGCTGAAGCTTTCTTT. Amino acid sequence: CASSLGQDSAEAFF.

This chain connects TRBV7-2 to TRBJ2-1, with TRBD2 identical over 13 bases. The CDR3 loop spans 17 amino acids. The junction had 10 bases not matched to a gene; V was cut back by 4 bases and J by 7 bases. Per germline, CDR1 SGHTA and CDR2 FQGNSA. The CDR3 sequence is CASSSNPGLAGPNEQFF. In nucleotides, the CDR3 is TGTGCCAGCAGCTCAAATCCGGGACTAGCGGGGCCTAATGAGCAGTTCTTC.

This clone was detected only once. The chain is built from TRBV6-5 and TRBJ1-5, with D possibly matching TRBD1 (6 bases). Germline CDR1 reads MNHEY; CDR2 reads SVGAGI. CDR3 length equals 15 residues. V was trimmed by 5 bases and J by 1 base, leaving 12 bases between them. Here the CDR3 reads CASSPTGWSNQPQHF. The CDR3 DNA reads as TGTGCCAGCAGTCCGACAGGCTGGAGCAATCAGCCCCAGCATTTT.

The gene calls are TRBV5-1 and TRBJ1-1; a weak D match, TRBD1 (6 bases). The CDR3 sequence is 11 residues long. The V gene lost 5 bases and the J gene lost 8 bases, with 10 bases spanning the gap. Germline CDR1 and CDR2: SGHRS and YFSETQ. The DNA for the CDR3 is TGCGCCAGCAGAATTGACAGGGAAGCTTTCTTT. Its protein is CASRIDREAFF.

The chain carries TRBV5-6 and TRBJ2-4, with unresolved D. The CDR3 is 15 residues long. Trimming left V 1 base short and J 0 bases short, with 8 bases between. Germline V gene sequence: CDR1 SGHDT, CDR2 YYEEEE. CDR3 residues: CASSLLFLAKNIQYF. As DNA, the CDR3 is TGTGCCAGCAGCTTGCTCTTTTTAGCCAAAAACATTCAGTACTTC.

The V call is TRBV9, the J call TRBJ1-5, with D possibly being TRBD1 (6 bases). Germline loops: CDR1 SGDLS, CDR2 YYNGEE. CDR3 length equals 14 residues. V was clipped by 0 bases and J by 4 bases, with 8 bases between them. The CDR3 region has the DNA TGTGCCAGCAGCGTAGGGGACACTAATCAGCCCCAGCATTTT. The encoded protein is CASSVGDTNQPQHF.

This clone appeared once. The chain has TRBV18 and TRBJ1-6; possibly TRBD1 for D (5 bases). This CDR3 spans 16 amino acids. Germline loops: CDR1 KGHSH, CDR2 LQKENI. Between the trimmed V and J ends, which lost 3 bases and 7 bases, there was a span of 16 bases. The CDR3 here is CASSPNSPDNNSPLHF. The CDR3 DNA reads as TGTGCCAGCTCACCCAACAGCCCGGACAACAATTCACCCCTCCACTTT. The full variable domain, with the rest looked up from reference TRBV18 and TRBJ1-6, is NAGVMQNPRHLVRRRGQEARLRCSPMKGHSHVYWYRQLPEEGLKFMVYLQKENIIDESGMPKERFSAEFPKEGPSILRIQQVVRGDSAAYFCASSPNSPDNNSPLHFGNGTRLTVT.

The rearrangement links TRBV7-9 to TRBJ1-5; a possible D gene is TRBD1 (6 bases). CDR1 and CDR2 (germline): SEHNR, FQNEAQ (reference sequence). This CDR3 comprises 16 residues. V gave up 1 base and J gave up 7 bases, with 17 bases separating them. DNA for the CDR3: TGTGCCAGCAGCTTAGATGGTGGGAACAGGGTACAGCCCCAGCATTTT. It codes for CASSLDGGNRVQPQHF.

This chain links TRBV9 with TRBJ2-7, with D possibly being TRBD2 (6 bases). Germline CDR1 SGDLS, CDR2 YYNGEE. The CDR3 has 14 residues. V was trimmed by 3 bases and J by 4 bases, leaving 14 bases between them. The CDR3 sequence is CASSGGTTIYEQYF. In DNA form, the CDR3 reads TGTGCCAGCAGCGGCGGGACCACCATATACGAGCAGTACTTC.

V usage is TRBV5-6 and J usage is TRBJ2-7; 8 nucleotides match TRBD2. From germline, CDR1 is SGHDT and CDR2 YYEEEE. This CDR3 is built from 15 residues. V dropped 4 bases and J dropped 0; count of bases not matched to a gene: 6. The CDR3 region is CASSPPAGASYEQYF. DNA for the CDR3: TGTGCCAGCAGCCCTCCAGCGGGGGCCTCCTACGAGCAGTACTTC.

This chain joins TRBV28 and TRBJ1-2, with TRBD1 as a possible D gene (5 bases). Looked up from germline, CDR1 is MDHEN and CDR2 is SYDVKM. This CDR3 spans 13 amino acids. V lost 10 bases, J lost 0 bases, and 12 bases lay in between. DNA of the CDR3: TGTGCCATACACAGGACCTCTAACTATGGCTACACCTTC. This encodes CAIHRTSNYGYTF.

The chain has TRBV10-2 and TRBJ2-2; 8 bases fit TRBD2. CDR3 length: 13 residues. Germline loops: CDR1 WSHSY, CDR2 SAAADI. V was pared by 4 bases and J by 6 bases, with 1 base of the junction left unmatched. CDR3 sequence: CASSAGRAGELFF. In DNA form, the CDR3 reads TGCGCCAGCAGTGCCGGGAGGGCCGGGGAGCTGTTTTTT.